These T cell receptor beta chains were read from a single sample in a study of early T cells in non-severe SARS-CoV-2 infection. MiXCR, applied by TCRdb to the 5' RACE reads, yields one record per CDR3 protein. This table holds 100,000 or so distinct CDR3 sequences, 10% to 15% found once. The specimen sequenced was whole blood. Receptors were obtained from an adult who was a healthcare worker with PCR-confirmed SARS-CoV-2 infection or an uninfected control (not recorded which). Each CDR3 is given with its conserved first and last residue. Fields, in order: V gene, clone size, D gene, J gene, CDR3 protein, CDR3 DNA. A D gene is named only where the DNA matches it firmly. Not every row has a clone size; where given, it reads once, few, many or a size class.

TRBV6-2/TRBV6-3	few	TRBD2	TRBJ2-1	CASSHSGGEQFF	TGTGCCAGCAGTCATAGCGGGGGAGAGCAGTTCTTC
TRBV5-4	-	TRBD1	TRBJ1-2	CASSFAYRDRGDYTF	TGTGCCAGCAGCTTTGCGTACCGGGACAGGGGTGACTACACCTTC
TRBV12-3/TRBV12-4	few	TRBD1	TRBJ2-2	CASSRNRQGRTGELFF	TGTGCCAGCAGTCGAAACCGACAGGGACGCACCGGGGAGCTGTTTTTT
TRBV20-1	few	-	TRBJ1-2	CSALWQTNYGYTF	TGCAGTGCCCTGTGGCAGACTAACTATGGCTACACCTTC
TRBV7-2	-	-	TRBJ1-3	CASRNPPGDTIYF	TGTGCCAGCAGAAATCCGCCCGGGGACACCATATATTTT
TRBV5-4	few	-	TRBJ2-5	CASSPAADRETQYF	TGTGCCAGCAGCCCCGCGGCCGATAGGGAGACCCAGTACTTC
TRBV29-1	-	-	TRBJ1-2	CSDNYGYTF	TGCAGCGACAACTATGGCTACACCTTC
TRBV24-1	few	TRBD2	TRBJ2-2	CATSSTGTSGTGELFF	TGTGCCACCAGTTCGACCGGGACTAGCGGGACCGGGGAGCTGTTTTTT
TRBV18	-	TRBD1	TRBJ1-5	CASSPPGQGAQPQHF	TGTGCCAGCTCACCACCGGGACAGGGAGCCCAGCCCCAGCATTTT
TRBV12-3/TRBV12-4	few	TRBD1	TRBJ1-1	CASSSTGTGGHTEAFF	TGTGCCAGCAGTTCGACCGGGACAGGGGGCCACACTGAAGCTTTCTTT
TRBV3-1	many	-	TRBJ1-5	CASSQGTSGTRHF	TGTGCCAGCAGCCAAGGTACCTCCGGGACACGGCATTTT
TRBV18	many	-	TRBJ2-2	CASSPQGTNTGELFF	TGTGCCAGCTCACCACAGGGCACGAACACCGGGGAGCTGTTTTTT
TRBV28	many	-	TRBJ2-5	CASSLPQGFETQYF	TGTGCCAGCAGTTTACCCCAGGGCTTCGAGACCCAGTACTTC
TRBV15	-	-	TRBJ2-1	CATESPVGYNEQFF	TGTGCCACCGAATCCCCCGTGGGATACAATGAGCAGTTCTTC
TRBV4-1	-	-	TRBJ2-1	CASSHDRDPYNEQFF	TGCGCCAGCAGCCATGATAGGGACCCATACAATGAGCAGTTCTTC
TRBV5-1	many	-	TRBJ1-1	CASSLDGEAFF	TGCGCCAGCAGCTTGGACGGTGAAGCTTTCTTT
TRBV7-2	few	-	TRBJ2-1	CASSLDLVNEQFF	TGTGCCAGCAGCTTGGACTTAGTCAATGAGCAGTTCTTC
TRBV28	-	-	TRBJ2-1	CASSHGTVEFF	TGTGCCAGCAGCCACGGGACTGTCGAGTTCTTC
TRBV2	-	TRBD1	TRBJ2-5	CASTQDRAGETQYF	TGTGCCAGCACCCAGGACAGGGCAGGAGAGACCCAGTACTTC
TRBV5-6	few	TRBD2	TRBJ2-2	CASSGKTSGRAVVTGELFF	TGTGCCAGCAGCGGGAAGACTAGCGGGAGGGCCGTTGTCACCGGGGAGCTGTTTTTT
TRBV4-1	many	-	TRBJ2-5	CASSQDWGAETQYF	TGCGCCAGCAGCCAAGATTGGGGGGCTGAGACCCAGTACTTC
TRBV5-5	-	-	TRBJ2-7	CASSLGDKYEQYF	TGTGCCAGCAGCTTGGGGGACAAGTACGAGCAGTACTTC
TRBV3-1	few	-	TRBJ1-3	CASSPVHGGPFSGNTIYF	TGTGCCAGCAGCCCCGTCCACGGGGGACCATTCTCTGGAAACACCATATATTTT
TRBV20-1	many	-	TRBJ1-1	CSARAGLNTEAFF	TGCAGTGCTCGGGCGGGGTTGAACACTGAAGCTTTCTTT
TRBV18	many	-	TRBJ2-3	CASSPWVLSRVDTQYF	TGTGCCAGCTCACCATGGGTCCTCTCCCGAGTCGATACGCAGTATTTT
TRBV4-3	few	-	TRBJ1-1	CASSLNRALNTEAFF	TGCGCCAGCAGCCTTAACAGGGCTCTGAACACTGAAGCTTTCTTT
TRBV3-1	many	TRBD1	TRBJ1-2	CASSQSDRDYGYTF	TGTGCCAGCAGCCAAAGTGACAGGGACTATGGCTACACCTTC
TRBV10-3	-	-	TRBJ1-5	CAISEQTGENQPQHF	TGTGCCATCAGTGAGCAAACGGGAGAGAATCAGCCCCAGCATTTT
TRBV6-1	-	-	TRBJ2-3	CASRSGHSTDTQYF	TGTGCCAGCAGATCGGGCCACAGCACAGATACGCAGTATTTT
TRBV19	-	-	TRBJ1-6	CASRRDYNSPLHF	TGTGCCAGCCGCAGGGACTATAATTCACCCCTCCACTTT
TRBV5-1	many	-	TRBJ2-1	CASSLAPASAYNEQFF	TGCGCCAGCAGCTTGGCACCGGCTAGCGCATACAATGAGCAGTTCTTC
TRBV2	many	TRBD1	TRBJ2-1	CASSERDRRSNEQFF	TGTGCCAGCAGTGAAAGGGACAGGAGATCCAATGAGCAGTTCTTC
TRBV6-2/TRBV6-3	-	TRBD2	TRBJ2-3	CASSWTSGRLQYF	TGTGCCAGCAGTTGGACTAGCGGGAGACTTCAGTATTTT
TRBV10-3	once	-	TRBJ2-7	CAISESITNYEQYF	TGTGCCATCAGTGAGTCCATTACGAACTACGAGCAGTACTTC
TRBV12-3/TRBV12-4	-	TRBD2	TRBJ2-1	CASSTLAVSYNEQFF	TGTGCCAGCAGTACCCTAGCGGTCTCCTACAATGAGCAGTTCTTC
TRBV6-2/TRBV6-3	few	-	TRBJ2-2	CASSQQGRGELFF	TGTGCCAGCAGTCAACAGGGACGCGGGGAGCTGTTTTTT
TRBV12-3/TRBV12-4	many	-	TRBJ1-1	CASSMGPMNTEAFF	TGTGCCAGCAGTATGGGACCTATGAACACTGAAGCTTTCTTT
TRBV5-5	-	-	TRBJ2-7	CASSSSPGGIDEQYF	TGTGCCAGCAGCTCGAGCCCGGGGGGCATAGACGAGCAGTACTTC
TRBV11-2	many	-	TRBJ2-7	CASSLGNSVYEQYF	TGTGCCAGCAGCTTAGGGAATAGTGTCTACGAGCAGTACTTC
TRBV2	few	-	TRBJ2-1	CASSGLEGGEQFF	TGTGCCAGCAGTGGACTAGAAGGAGGTGAGCAGTTCTTC
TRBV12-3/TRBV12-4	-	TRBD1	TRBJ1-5	CASSPRYRGQPQHF	TGTGCCAGCAGTCCCCGGTACAGGGGACAGCCCCAGCATTTT
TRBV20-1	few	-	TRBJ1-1	CSARGQQIEAFF	TGCAGTGCTAGAGGGCAACAGATTGAAGCTTTCTTT
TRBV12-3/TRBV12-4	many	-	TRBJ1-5	CASSSDGPPTLGQPQHF	TGTGCCAGCAGTTCGGACGGACCCCCTACCCTCGGGCAGCCCCAGCATTTT
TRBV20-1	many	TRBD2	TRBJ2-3	CSAASGRLDTQYF	TGCAGTGCTGCTAGCGGGAGGTTAGATACGCAGTATTTT
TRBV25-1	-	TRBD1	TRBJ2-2	CASGTGALGNGELFF	TGTGCCAGCGGGACAGGGGCTCTCGGGAACGGGGAGCTGTTTTTT